This T cell receptor beta chain was observed in a study of T cell repertoires in cytomegalovirus infection. Whole-study findings and limits: There were HLA-C-restricted CMV-specific TCR beta clonotypes dominating the ex vivo response.

This clonotype was counted only a few times. Antigen specificity is unknown. Using its own MiXCR run on the reads, TCRdb lists one record per CDR3 protein. The table records 200,000 to 300,000 distinct CDR3 sequences, approximately 9.2% of them present only once. The CDR3 sequence is 16 residues long. Per germline, CDR1 MGHRA and CDR2 YSYEKL. V was shortened by 0 bases and J by 4 bases, with 13 bases between the two germline ends. The TCR was taken from a human donor in good health (CMV status not recorded). Some clones in this sample may be carry-over from other donors' samples. The chain joins TRBV4-1 to TRBJ2-1, with TRBD2 as a possible D gene (5 bases). Sequenced: PBMCs. CDR3 amino acids: CASSQDRTRSYNEQFF. The CDR3, as DNA: TGCGCCAGCAGCCAAGATAGGACTCGCTCTTACAATGAGCAGTTCTTC.